These 30 T cell receptor beta chains came from one sample sequenced in a study of cytomegalovirus exposure and HLA in healthy donors. PCR involved 60 Vbeta and 13 Jbeta primers. The data were produced by immunoSEQ multiplex PCR, yet TCRdb's version contains in-frame clones alone and is incomplete. The data show about 120,000 clones, approximately 78% seen once. Sequencing was performed on PBMCs. Every receptor here comes from a man aged 35 to 55 in good health and CMV-seronegative.

This rearrangement joins TRBV7-6 to TRBJ2-3; 7 bases are shared with TRBD1. Trimming at V came to 0 bases and at J to 2 bases, leaving 5 bases not matched to a gene. The CDR3 contains 16 residues. Germline lookup yields CDR1 SGHVS and CDR2 FNYEAQ. CDR3 sequence (DNA): TGTGCCAGCAGCTTAGCGTCTGGGACAGCCACAGATACGCAGTATTTT. It translates to CASSLASGTATDTQYF.

The chain has TRBV9 and TRBJ1-2; the D is unclear. Germline V CDR1 and CDR2: SGDLS, YYNGEE. V was trimmed by 3 bases and J by 8 bases, leaving 14 bases between them. The CDR3 spans 13 residues. CDR3 coding DNA: TGTGCCAGCAGCGACATGCGGTCTGGCGGCTACACCTTC. Protein product: CASSDMRSGGYTF.

The gene calls are TRBV5-1 and TRBJ2-1, with 10 bases aligning to TRBD2. CDR1 is SGHRS and CDR2 is YFSETQ in the germline V gene. V dropped 6 bases and J dropped 7; count of bases not matched to a gene: 10. This CDR3 comprises 15 residues. The CDR3, as DNA: TGCGCCAGCACCCGCTCGCTAGCGGGGGCGAATGAGCAGTTCTTC. Translation gives CASTRSLAGANEQFF.

Concerning this clone itself: Since no conserved phenylalanine or tryptophan closes the CDR3, a read error is the likely cause. The rearrangement joins TRBV7-2 to TRBJ1-1; D is unclear. CDR1 and CDR2 (germline): SGHTA, FQGNSA. Trimming took 2 bases from V and 1 from J, leaving 11 bases between them. The CDR3 totals 15 residues. DNA of the CDR3: TGTGCCAGCAGCTTAAATCCCAGGTCGAACACTGAAGCTTTCCTT. Its protein is CASSLNPRSNTEAFL.

The chain uses TRBV12-5 and TRBJ1-1; 12 bases match TRBD1. Unmatched junction bases numbered 11, after V lost 2 bases and J lost 7 bases. The CDR3 spans 17 residues. Per the germline V gene, CDR1 is LGHNT and CDR2 is FRNRAP. CDR3 region: CASGLKGQGARLSEAFF. The CDR3 DNA follows: TGTGCTAGTGGTTTGAAGGGACAGGGGGCGCGTTTGAGTGAAGCTTTCTTT.

The chain links TRBV6-4 to TRBJ1-1, with TRBD1 identical over 9 bases. The J segment lost 3 bases and the V segment lost 6 bases, leaving 2 bases of the junction unmatched. Germline CDR1 MRHNA, CDR2 SNTAGT. This CDR3 contains 13 residues. CDR3 sequence reads: CASRRTGDTEAFF. CDR3 DNA sequence: TGTGCCAGCAGGCGGACAGGGGACACTGAAGCTTTCTTT.

Worth noting for this clone: Other nucleotide sequences from this sample produce the same CDR3. The rearrangement joins TRBV5-1 to TRBJ2-3, with a possible D match to TRBD2 (6 bases). V shed 3 bases and J shed 2 bases, with 10 bases lying between them. Germline-derived CDR1 and CDR2 are SGHRS and YFSETQ. CDR3 length: 14 residues. The CDR3 sequence: CASSSTSTTDTQYF. CDR3 bases: TGCGCCAGCAGCTCGACTAGTACCACAGATACGCAGTATTTT.

The V call is TRBV21-1, the J call TRBJ2-5; no DNA check was done on the table's D call, TRBD2. TRBV21-1 is a pseudogene locus. The CDR3 is 16 residues long. The CDR3 DNA sequence: TGTGCCAGCAGCAAGCCCGGGAGAGAGGGTTTCGAGACCCAGTACTTC. Protein: CASSKPGREGFETQYF.

This CDR3 reads CASSQEEGAYNEQFF. As DNA, the CDR3 is TGCGCCAGCAGCCAAGAAGAGGGGGCCTACAATGAGCAGTTCTTC. The V call is TRBV4-3, the J call TRBJ2-1; possibly TRBD1 for D (6 bases). Per germline, CDR1 LGHNA and CDR2 YSLEER. Between the trimmed V and J ends, which lost 0 bases and 2 bases, there was a span of 8 bases. The length of the CDR3 is 15 residues.

This chain links TRBV18 with TRBJ2-7; no clear D gene. Germline V gene data show CDR1 as KGHSH and CDR2 as LQKENI. This CDR3 spans 13 amino acids. V shed 3 bases and J shed 6 bases, with 12 bases lying between them. The CDR3 coding sequence is TGTGCCAGCTCACCCCCCGACACGCTCGAGCAGTACTTC. This codes for CASSPPDTLEQYF.

The J gene is TRBJ1-2, the V gene TRBV27, with 9 bases that match TRBD1. Germline trimming cut 6 bases from V and 7 bases from J; bases unmatched to any gene: 15. Germline-derived CDR1 and CDR2 are MNHEY and SMNVEV (reference sequence). CDR3 size: 16 residues. The CDR3, as DNA: TGTGCCAGCAGCGATTTACAGGGGGCGCAAAGGGCTGGCTACACCTTC. Translated, it gives CASSDLQGAQRAGYTF.

V gene TRBV6-1 combines with J gene TRBJ2-7; 7 bases are shared with TRBD1. V was clipped by 6 bases and J by 2 bases; unmatched bases: 10. CDR3 length: 15 residues. The V gene's germline CDR1 is MNHNS and CDR2 SASEGT. Here the CDR3 DNA reads TGTGCCAGCAGCCCGGACAGGAGCCTAACCTACGAGCAGTACTTC. Translating gives CASSPDRSLTYEQYF.

The chain carries TRBV5-6 and TRBJ1-6, with D possibly TRBD1 on 6 matching bases. The CDR3 length is 16 residues. The ends were cut back, 1 base at V and 5 bases at J, with 13 bases in the middle. Germline values: CDR1 SGHDT, CDR2 YYEEEE. The CDR3 DNA follows: TGTGCCAGCAGCTTGAGGTCTGGGACAAATAATTCACCCCTCCACTTT. As protein: CASSLRSGTNNSPLHF.

CDR3 loop: CASSLGPEMTSPPDTQYF. CDR3 in DNA: TGCGCCAGCAGCTTGGGTCCCGAAATGACTAGCCCACCGGATACGCAGTATTTT. The rearrangement joins TRBV5-1 to TRBJ2-3, with 7 nucleotides matching TRBD2. CDR1 is SGHRS and CDR2 is YFSETQ in the germline V gene. The CDR3 runs 18 residues. The V segment lost 0 bases and the J segment 6 bases; nucleotides outside the gene matches: 16.

The chain is built from TRBV27 and TRBJ1-2; the D gene is possibly TRBD1 (6 bases). The CDR3 runs 13 residues. Germline-derived CDR1 and CDR2 are MNHEY and SMNVEV (reference sequence). V was cut by 6 bases and J by 0 bases, with 8 bases left in between. The CDR3 protein is CASSGQSNYGYTF. DNA of the CDR3: TGTGCCAGCAGCGGACAGTCTAACTATGGCTACACCTTC.

The rearrangement joins TRBV18 to TRBJ2-1; tentative D call: TRBD2 (7 bases). V lost 8 bases and J 0 bases, leaving 14 bases between the germline ends. Per the germline V gene, CDR1 is KGHSH and CDR2 is LQKENI. CDR3 length equals 15 residues. CDR3 DNA: TGTGCCAGCAGGGGGGGCTTGAGCTCCTACAATGAGCAGTTCTTC. It is translated as CASRGGLSSYNEQFF. The complete variable domain, with remaining parts taken from reference TRBV18 and TRBJ2-1, reads NAGVMQNPRHLVRRRGQEARLRCSPMKGHSHVYWYRQLPEEGLKFMVYLQKENIIDESGMPKERFSAEFPKEGPSILRIQQVVRGDSAAYFCASRGGLSSYNEQFFGPGTRLTVL.

The chain employs TRBV20-1 and TRBJ1-1; D is perhaps TRBD1 (5 bases). Germline lookup yields CDR1 DFQATT and CDR2 SNEGSKA (reference sequence). The CDR3 sequence is 11 residues long. Trimming cost V 4 bases and J 8 bases, with 11 bases left between them. DNA for the CDR3: TGCAGTGCTAAAATACGACAGGAAGCTTTCTTT. Its translation is CSAKIRQEAFF.

V usage is TRBV30 and J usage is TRBJ1-1, with a weak D call TRBD1 (5 bases). Germline loops: CDR1 GTSNPN, CDR2 SVGIG (reference sequence). V lost 4 bases, J lost 1 base, and 10 bases lay in between. The CDR3 sequence is 13 residues long. The CDR3 here is CAWKLTGNTEAFF. CDR3 nucleotides: TGTGCCTGGAAACTCACAGGGAACACTGAAGCTTTCTTT. The variable domain in full, completed from reference TRBV30 and TRBJ1-1, reads SQTIHQWPATLVQPVGSPLSLECTVEGTSNPNLYWYRQAAGRGLQLLFYSVGIGQISSEVPQNLSASRPQDRQFILSSKKLLLSDSGFYLCAWKLTGNTEAFFGQGTRLTVV.

The chain couples TRBV6-5 to TRBJ2-3; the D is unclear. CDR3 size: 15 residues. CDR1 MNHEY and CDR2 SVGAGI come from the germline V gene. The germline V and J ends were trimmed by 5 bases and 3 bases, with 15 bases remaining between them. The CDR3 spells CASSLLGQVTDTQYF. In DNA, the CDR3 is TGTGCCAGCAGTCTCCTGGGCCAGGTTACAGATACGCAGTATTTT.

V gene TRBV29-1 combines with J gene TRBJ2-7; D is possibly TRBD2 (6 bases). This CDR3 is built from 14 residues. Germline assignment: CDR1 SQVTM and CDR2 ANQGSEA. V lost 3 bases and J 4 bases, leaving 16 bases between the germline ends. In DNA form, the CDR3 reads TGCAGCGTTGAGGGACCGGGACTTCAGTACGAGCAGTACTTC. Protein sequence: CSVEGPGLQYEQYF.

The chain joins TRBV11-1 to TRBJ2-7; a possible D gene is TRBD1 (5 bases). From germline, CDR1 is SGHAT and CDR2 FQDESV (reference sequence). There are 15 residues in the CDR3. Trimming took 5 bases from V and 3 from J, leaving 17 bases between them. The CDR3 is CASSQNRQGYYEQYF. The CDR3 DNA reads TGTGCCAGCAGCCAAAACAGGCAAGGTTACTACGAGCAGTACTTC.

The CDR3 reads CASSEQDGTEAFF. DNA for the CDR3: TGTGCCAGCAGTGAACAGGATGGGACTGAAGCTTTCTTT. The chain recombines TRBV6-4 with TRBJ1-1; the D gene is possibly TRBD1 (5 bases). Germline lookup yields CDR1 MRHNA and CDR2 SNTAGT. This CDR3 has 13 residues. The V end lost 3 bases, the J end lost 5 bases, and 10 bases lay between the germline ends.

The chain recombines TRBV7-2 with TRBJ2-3; 7 nucleotides agree with TRBD2. Germline values: CDR1 SGHTA, CDR2 FQGNSA. This CDR3 comprises 14 residues. Unmatched junction bases numbered 9, after V lost 5 bases and J lost 7 bases. The CDR3 nucleotides read TGTGCCAGCAGCCAGCGGACTAGGGAGAATACGCAGTATTTT. This gives the protein CASSQRTRENTQYF.

The V call is TRBV4-3, the J call TRBJ2-5; a weak D match, TRBD1 (6 bases). CDR1 is LGHNA, CDR2 YSLEER, per germline. V dropped 2 bases and J dropped 5 bases, with 12 bases sitting between them. This CDR3 has 14 amino acids. For the CDR3, the DNA is TGCGCCAGCAGCCAACGGACAGATGGGGAGACCCAGTACTTC. Translation gives CASSQRTDGETQYF.

This clone was counted once. The chain combines TRBV30 with TRBJ1-1; tentative D call: TRBD1 (6 bases). The V and J ends lost 3 bases and 2 bases respectively, with 13 bases between them. The CDR3 has 14 residues. The germline V gene has CDR1 GTSNPN and CDR2 SVGIG (reference sequence). The CDR3 loop reads CAWRTGGINTEAFF. CDR3 sequence (DNA): TGTGCCTGGAGGACAGGAGGTATAAACACTGAAGCTTTCTTT.

This rearrangement joins TRBV14 to TRBJ1-2, with 10 bases identical to TRBD1. Germline V gives CDR1 SGHDN, CDR2 FVKESK. The CDR3 totals 16 residues. The junction had 13 bases not matched to a gene; V was cut back by 4 bases and J by 8 bases. The CDR3 DNA is TGTGCCAGCAGCCTACAAGCCCCGGACAGGGGGATCGGCTACACCTTC. Translation gives CASSLQAPDRGIGYTF.

The genes are TRBV30 and TRBJ1-2, with 7 positions matching TRBD1. The CDR3 is made up of 12 amino acids. CDR1 is GTSNPN, CDR2 SVGIG, per germline (reference sequence). With V trimmed by 5 bases and J by 3 bases, 3 bases remained unmatched. CDR3 bases: TGTGCCTGGGGGCAGGGGGACTATGGCTACACCTTC. It is translated as CAWGQGDYGYTF.

The chain couples TRBV10-2 to TRBJ1-1, with D unresolved. The CDR3 has 12 amino acids. Germline V CDR1 and CDR2: WSHSY, SAAADI. V was clipped by 7 bases and J by 1 base, with 7 bases between them. CDR3 loop: CASTGGNTEAFF. The CDR3, as DNA: TGCGCCAGCACAGGAGGGAACACTGAAGCTTTCTTT.

The rearrangement uses TRBV6-5 and TRBJ1-3, with 8 bases that match TRBD1. Germline trimming cut 0 bases from V and 6 bases from J; bases unmatched to any gene: 7. This CDR3 has 16 amino acids. The germline CDR1 and CDR2 sequences are MNHEY and SVGAGI. The CDR3 DNA sequence: TGTGCCAGCAGTTACTCGTCTACAGGGGGGTCAAACACCATATATTTT. Protein sequence: CASSYSSTGGSNTIYF.

The chain employs TRBV30 and TRBJ1-1; 8 bases are shared with TRBD1. Per germline, CDR1 GTSNPN and CDR2 SVGIG (reference sequence). The length of the CDR3 is 12 residues. The junction had 1 base not matched to a gene; V was cut back by 0 bases and J by 7 bases. In DNA, the CDR3 is TGTGCCTGGAGTGTACAGGGGGATGAAGCTTTCTTT. It is translated as CAWSVQGDEAFF.